These 29 T cell receptor beta chains came from one sample sequenced in a study of T cells after yellow fever vaccination. TCRdb reprocessed the 5' RACE reads via MiXCR and lists one record per CDR3 protein. The repertoire holds 150,000 or so distinct CDR3 sequences, with over 7% as singletons. The sample in question was CD8+ T cells sorted from PBMCs, obtained 45 days after the yellow fever booster vaccination. These receptors all come from a man younger than 30 who received the YFV17D yellow fever vaccine.

The rearrangement joins TRBV27 to TRBJ2-7; 9 bases map to TRBD1. This CDR3 is 16 amino acids long. The V and J ends lost 2 bases and 0 bases, in that order; junction bases with no gene match: 5. Germline assignment: CDR1 MNHEY and CDR2 SMNVEV (reference sequence). The CDR3 reads CASSLTGQGYSYEQYF. The CDR3 nucleotides are TGTGCCAGCAGTTTAACGGGACAGGGCTACTCCTACGAGCAGTACTTC.

DNA for the CDR3: TGTGCCAGCAGTTTGAGGGATCAGAACAATGAGCAGTTCTTC. Translating gives CASSLRDQNNEQFF. The chain carries TRBV27 and TRBJ2-1, with D maybe TRBD2 (5 bases). Germline-derived CDR1 and CDR2 are MNHEY and SMNVEV (reference sequence). The CDR3 covers 14 residues. Trimming shortened V by 3 bases and J by 5 bases, and 11 bases separated the two germline ends.

This clonotype was recorded at least ten times. The CDR3: CASSRLGPIYGYTF. The CDR3 nucleotides are TGTGCCAGCAGCAGATTGGGACCGATCTATGGCTACACCTTC. This chain uses TRBV13 with TRBJ1-2; D possibly corresponds to TRBD1 (5 bases). There are 14 residues in the CDR3. CDR1 is PRHDT, CDR2 FYEKMQ, per germline (reference sequence). Trimming left V 5 bases short and J 4 bases short, with 14 bases between.

This clonotype has a count of ten or more. The chain is built from TRBV27 and TRBJ2-7, with D maybe TRBD1 (6 bases). The CDR3 runs to 13 residues. Germline values: CDR1 MNHEY, CDR2 SMNVEV (reference sequence). Deletions cut 5 bases from V and 3 bases from J, with 11 bases between. CDR3 sequence (DNA): TGTGCCAGCAGTCTCGGACAGATCTACGAGCAGTACTTC. It specifies CASSLGQIYEQYF.

A few counts support this clonotype. J is TRBJ2-7 and V is TRBV7-8; D is ambiguous. There are 15 residues in the CDR3. Germline loops: CDR1 SGHVS, CDR2 FQNEAQ. The V end lost 0 bases, the J end lost 0 bases, and 9 bases lay between the germline ends. CDR3: CASSLAPGSSYEQYF. The CDR3, as DNA: TGTGCCAGCAGCTTAGCGCCTGGAAGCTCCTACGAGCAGTACTTC.

The rearrangement joins TRBV27 to TRBJ2-1; D not certain. The CDR3 spans 14 residues. Germline CDR1 MNHEY, CDR2 SMNVEV (reference sequence). Trimming shortened V by 6 bases and J by 6 bases, and 15 bases separated the two germline ends. The CDR3 DNA reads as TGTGCCAGCAGAAACCTGGGCGTCTTCAATGAGCAGTTCTTC. Its translation is CASRNLGVFNEQFF.

The V call is TRBV28, the J call TRBJ2-5, with 8 bases matching TRBD2. The germline V gene has CDR1 MDHEN and CDR2 SYDVKM. Trimming cost V 2 bases and J 5 bases; bases outside gene matches: 16. The CDR3 consists of 18 residues. CDR3 in DNA: TGTGCCAGCAGTTTACCTCCTCTTGGCGGGGGGCCCGGGGAGACCCAGTACTTC. Amino acid sequence: CASSLPPLGGGPGETQYF.

This chain connects TRBV4-3 to TRBJ1-6, with D perhaps matching TRBD1 (5 bases). This CDR3 spans 19 amino acids. Germline V gives CDR1 LGHNA, CDR2 YSLEER. The ends were cut back, 0 bases at V and 0 bases at J, with 15 bases in the middle. Here the CDR3 reads CASSQDVAEGSSYNSPLHF. The CDR3 DNA reads as TGCGCCAGCAGCCAAGATGTCGCCGAGGGGAGCTCCTATAATTCACCCCTCCACTTT.

The rearrangement joins TRBV6-5 to TRBJ2-2, with unresolved D. The CDR3 covers 16 residues. The ends were cut back, 6 bases at V and 0 bases at J, with 14 bases in the middle. CDR1 is MNHEY and CDR2 is SVGAGI in the germline V gene. The CDR3 is CASRLDGYANTGELFF. The DNA of the CDR3 is TGTGCCAGCAGATTAGACGGATACGCGAACACCGGGGAGCTGTTTTTT.

The V and J genes are TRBV12-3 or TRBV12-4 and TRBJ2-6; D not resolved. This CDR3 has 16 amino acids. The V and J ends lost 5 bases and 1 base respectively, with 12 bases between them. The CDR3 is CASSPSPWSGANVLTF. For the CDR3, the DNA is TGTGCCAGCAGTCCAAGCCCGTGGTCTGGGGCCAACGTCCTGACTTTC.

In this sample, this clonotype turned up a few times. The chain uses TRBV27 and TRBJ2-1; 14 bases map to TRBD2. Germline values: CDR1 MNHEY, CDR2 SMNVEV (reference sequence). V was clipped by 5 bases and J by 3 bases; unmatched bases: 15. This CDR3 has 20 amino acids. The CDR3 is CASSHRLAGGAVNHYNEQFF. CDR3 nucleotide sequence: TGTGCCAGCAGTCACCGACTAGCGGGGGGGGCCGTGAACCACTACAATGAGCAGTTCTTC.

The CDR3 spells CACRSLARISGELFF. For the CDR3, the DNA is TGTGCCTGCCGTTCGCTGGCCCGTATCAGCGGGGAGCTGTTTTTT. V gene TRBV30 combines with J gene TRBJ2-2; D is unresolved. The CDR3 contains 15 residues. Trimming left V 6 bases short and J 7 bases short, with 21 bases between. Germline CDR1 reads GTSNPN; CDR2 reads SVGIG (reference sequence).

This clonotype came up a few times. The rearrangement uses TRBV27 and TRBJ1-1, with a tentative D call TRBD1 (6 bases). In germline, CDR1 is MNHEY, CDR2 SMNVEV (reference sequence). This CDR3 is 13 amino acids long. V lost 2 bases and J lost 11, with 15 bases in between. CDR3 nucleotide sequence: TGTGCCAGCAGTTTAGGCCCGGGGGGCTGGGCTTTCTTT. The encoded protein is CASSLGPGGWAFF.

This sequence joins TRBV9 and TRBJ2-3; possible D gene TRBD2, 5 bases. V lost 2 bases to trimming and J lost 5 bases, with 15 bases between them. This CDR3 has 15 amino acids. Germline V lookup: CDR1 SGDLS, CDR2 YYNGEE. The CDR3 sequence: CASSVKARGKDTQYF. The CDR3 DNA is TGTGCCAGCAGCGTTAAGGCCCGGGGTAAAGATACGCAGTATTTT.

The sample holds many counts of this clonotype. CDR3 DNA sequence: TGTGCCAGCAGCTTAGCGTTGAACACTGAAGCTTTCTTT. It codes for CASSLALNTEAFF. This chain uses TRBV7-6 with TRBJ1-1; D unresolved. Germline values: CDR1 SGHVS, CDR2 FNYEAQ. The V gene lost 0 bases and the J gene lost 0 bases, with 2 bases spanning the gap. The CDR3 length is 13 residues.

This clonotype was seen only a few times. V usage is TRBV5-1 and J usage is TRBJ1-2, with D hard to call. Germline assignment: CDR1 SGHRS and CDR2 YFSETQ. There are 12 residues in the CDR3. Trimming removed 7 bases from V and 4 bases from J, with 11 bases in between. CDR3 DNA: TGCGCCAGCGGTGGAGACTTCTATGGCTACACCTTC. Amino acids: CASGGDFYGYTF.

The chain is built from TRBV6-5 and TRBJ1-3, with D maybe TRBD1 (6 bases). Germline loops: CDR1 MNHEY, CDR2 SVGAGI. V shed 4 bases and J shed 5 bases, with 18 bases lying between them. The CDR3 consists of 16 residues. In DNA form, the CDR3 reads TGTGCCAGCAGTTCCAACGGGGGGCGTATCCGAAACACCATATATTTT. It is translated as CASSSNGGRIRNTIYF.

This clonotype appeared a few times. This chain connects TRBV4-1 to TRBJ2-7; D call uncertain. The CDR3 has 15 amino acids. V lost 0 bases and J 2 bases, leaving 11 bases between the germline ends. The germline gives CDR1 MGHRA, CDR2 YSYEKL. In DNA form, the CDR3 reads TGCGCCAGCAGCCAAGATGTCAGCGTCCCCTACGAGCAGTACTTC. Its protein product is CASSQDVSVPYEQYF.

The genes are TRBV2 and TRBJ1-4; D is undetermined. The CDR3 consists of 11 residues. Germline CDR1 and CDR2: SNHLY and FYNNEI. Between the trimmed V and J ends, which lost 7 bases and 8 bases, there was a span of 8 bases. This chain's CDR3 is CASISPEKLFF. The CDR3 DNA reads as TGTGCCAGCATTTCCCCGGAAAAACTGTTTTTT.

This clonotype turned up a few times. The chain uses TRBV27 and TRBJ1-1; D call uncertain. The germline gives CDR1 MNHEY, CDR2 SMNVEV (reference sequence). Trimming took off 3 bases at V and 6 bases at J, with 14 bases between the two ends. The CDR3 is 14 residues long. CDR3 nucleotides: TGTGCCAGCAGTTTTCTCGGGTCAGACTCTGAAGCTTTCTTT. Translated: CASSFLGSDSEAFF.

This clonotype has only a few counts. V usage is TRBV4-1 and J usage is TRBJ1-2; D not resolved. Germline assignment: CDR1 MGHRA and CDR2 YSYEKL. This CDR3 contains 14 residues. V was clipped by 4 bases and J by 8 bases, with 17 bases between them. CDR3 DNA sequence: TGCGCCAGCAGCCCCACCGTATATAATATAGGCTACACCTTC. It specifies CASSPTVYNIGYTF.

This clonotype was observed a few times. The chain links TRBV29-1 to TRBJ2-7, with TRBD1 matching over 7 bases. This CDR3 contains 12 residues. CDR1 and CDR2 from the germline V gene are SQVTM and ANQGSEA. Germline trimming cut 7 bases from V and 0 bases from J; bases unmatched to any gene: 3. The CDR3, as DNA: TGCAGCGCTACAGGGGACTCCTACGAGCAGTACTTC. Translating it yields CSATGDSYEQYF.

This clonotype was seen more than once but under ten times. The chain employs TRBV3-1 and TRBJ1-2, with D possibly matching TRBD1 (5 bases). This CDR3 comprises 11 residues. Per germline, CDR1 LGHDT and CDR2 YNNKEL (reference sequence). V was pared by 8 bases and J by 8 bases, with 12 bases between. The CDR3 is CASWDAGGYTF. The CDR3 nucleotides are TGTGCCAGCTGGGACGCCGGGGGCTACACCTTC.

This clonotype was seen only a few times. The rearrangement links TRBV28 to TRBJ2-5, with D perhaps TRBD1 or TRBD2 (5 bases each). The germline V and J ends were trimmed by 3 bases and 1 base, with 9 bases remaining between them. The CDR3 is 14 amino acids. The germline V gene encodes CDR1 MDHEN and CDR2 SYDVKM. CDR3 in DNA: TGTGCCAGCAGTTTCCTGGGGACCCAAGAGACCCAGTACTTC. Its protein is CASSFLGTQETQYF.

The CDR3 is CASSRASGTSYEQYV. DNA for the CDR3: TGTGCCAGCAGCCGCGCCTCCGGGACTAGCTACGAGCAGTACGTC. This sequence joins TRBV6-6 and TRBJ2-7; 8 nucleotides agree with TRBD2. V was clipped by 6 bases and J by 3 bases; unmatched bases: 10. CDR1 and CDR2 (germline): MNHNY, SVGAGI (reference sequence). The CDR3 has 15 amino acids.

At least ten counts were recorded for this clonotype. The chain couples TRBV4-1 to TRBJ1-5; 8 bases agree with TRBD1. J was trimmed by 3 bases and V by 3 bases; bases with no gene match: 10. This CDR3 spans 17 amino acids. Looked up from germline, CDR1 is MGHRA and CDR2 is YSYEKL. The CDR3 nucleotides are TGCGCCAGCAGCCAGGTTCTTAGGGACAGGAACAATCAGCCCCAGCATTTT. It is translated as CASSQVLRDRNNQPQHF.

This clonotype was counted ten times or more. The CDR3 here is CASSPGLVNNEQFF. Written as DNA, the CDR3 is TGTGCCAGCAGTCCGGGACTAGTCAACAATGAGCAGTTCTTC. The chain links TRBV27 to TRBJ2-1; 8 nucleotides match TRBD2. Looked up from germline, CDR1 is MNHEY and CDR2 is SMNVEV (reference sequence). The CDR3 spans 14 residues. V trimming: 5 bases; J trimming: 5 bases; junction bases outside the gene matches: 5.

This clonotype was seen more than once but under ten times. The V and J genes are TRBV4-3 and TRBJ2-1, with D perhaps matching TRBD1 (6 bases). This CDR3 region has 13 residues. Germline V gene data show CDR1 as LGHNA and CDR2 as YSLEER. V was trimmed by 4 bases and J by 6 bases, leaving 10 bases between them. The CDR3 coding sequence is TGCGCCAGCAGCCTTACAGGGATCAATGAGCAGTTCTTC. Protein: CASSLTGINEQFF.

This clonotype was recorded a few times. The J gene is TRBJ2-7, the V gene TRBV5-4; D gene ambiguous. Germline lookup yields CDR1 SGHNT and CDR2 YYREEE (reference sequence). The V and J ends lost 3 bases and 3 bases respectively, with 13 bases between them. The CDR3 runs 14 residues. In DNA form, the CDR3 reads TGTGCCAGCAGCTCCGAATATACGAACTACGAGCAGTACTTC. It specifies CASSSEYTNYEQYF.